The source of this TCR beta chain is a study of T cells after posttransplantation cyclophosphamide. Clones were read by immunoSEQ multiplex PCR, and TCRdb kept only the in-frame ones, dropping some. The table lists more than 8,000 clones, 70% to 90% of them singletons, with approximately 4% in the top ten. Control samples came 1 year after myeloablative marrow transplants with methotrexate plus calcineurin inhibitor. The study, taken as a whole, reports: Skin or GI-infiltrating T cells shared few TRB sequences with blood. Recipient CMV seropositivity and CMV reactivation strongly tracked TRB clonality. Later blood repertoires were often dominated by clones from the donor CD8+ memory compartment.

Only a few counts were recorded for this clone. Its antigen remains unknown. From germline, CDR1 is LNHDA and CDR2 SQIVND (reference sequence). The CDR3 extends over 15 amino acids. Deletions cut 3 bases from V and 3 bases from J, with 12 bases between. The source material was PBMCs, sampled almost 450 days after allogeneic stem cell transplant with calcineurin inhibitor and methotrexate. The TCR was taken from a male patient aged 45-60 years who received an allogeneic stem cell transplant from an unrelated donor, was CMV-positive, and had chronic GVHD only. A subset of T cells may come from the graft donor. V and J are TRBV19 and TRBJ1-5, with a tentative D call TRBD1 (5 bases). CDR3 in amino acids: CASSILGQNNQPQHF. The CDR3 DNA follows: TGTGCCAGTAGTATTCTGGGGCAGAACAATCAGCCCCAGCATTTT.